This TCR beta chain was sequenced for a study of control samples from healthy donors and cancer patients. Clones were read by immunoSEQ multiplex PCR, and TCRdb kept only the in-frame ones, dropping some. The sample shows 130,000 or so clones, around 90% of them seen only once. This CDR3 is built from 16 residues. From germline, CDR1 is SGHVS and CDR2 FNYEAQ. The trim removed 3 bases at V and 7 bases at J, leaving 11 bases unmatched. Sequenced sample: blood. This chain links TRBV7-6 with TRBJ2-1; 8 bases match TRBD2. The TCR was taken from a man younger than 35 in good health. CDR3 in amino acids: CASSFPAGGSRNEQFF. Here the CDR3 DNA reads TGTGCCAGCAGCTTCCCTGCGGGGGGCTCGCGGAATGAGCAGTTCTTC.